A selection of T cell receptor beta chains follows, all from one sample in a study of early stage breast cancer tumors. Data came from immunoSEQ multiplex PCR; TCRdb stores just in-frame clones and leaves some out. The sample carries some 48,000 clones, approximately 80% recorded once. Material for sequencing was blood. The receptors derive from a person aged 45 to 59 with breast cancer. Each CDR3 is given with its conserved first and last residue. A D gene is named only where the DNA matches it firmly. Only part of the rows carry a size: once, few, many, or a class if the clone is expanded.

j_call clone_size v_call d_call cdr3_nt cdr3_aa
TRBJ1-5 NA TRBV6-5 NA TGTGCCAGCAGCGTAAACAGCAATCAGCCCCAGCATTTT CASSVNSNQPQHF
TRBJ2-3 NA TRBV6-5 NA TGTGCCAGCAGCGAATATAGCACAGATACGCAGTATTTT CASSEYSTDTQYF
TRBJ1-2 few TRBV5-1 TRBD1 TGCGCCAGCAGCTTGACAGGGGGTGGCTACACCTTC CASSLTGGGYTF
TRBJ2-5 NA TRBV4-3 NA TGCGCCAGCAGCCAGGAATTGACAGGCCAAGAGACCCAGTACTTC CASSQELTGQETQYF
TRBJ2-7 once TRBV7-2 TRBD2 TGTGCCAGCAGCCCACCAAGCGGGGTTATCTCCTACGAGCAGTACTTC CASSPPSGVISYEQYF
TRBJ1-2 NA TRBV11-3 NA TGTGCCAGCAGCTCCTATGGCTACACCTTC CASSSYGYTF
TRBJ2-5 once TRBV11-2 NA TGTGCCAGCAGCTCCCGTGGACGGAGAGAAGAGACCCAGTACTTC CASSSRGRREETQYF
TRBJ2-5 NA TRBV7-7 TRBD2 TGTGCTAGCAGCCCGGGACTAGCGGGAGTTCGGAGAGAGACCCAGTACTTC CASSPGLAGVRRETQYF
TRBJ2-7 NA TRBV4-3 NA TGCGCCAGCAGCCAAGATCTGAGGAGCTCCTACGAGCAGTACTTC CASSQDLRSSYEQYF
TRBJ1-3 once TRBV4-2 TRBD1 TGTGCCAGCAGCCAAGTGTCGACAGGGAGGTTGGGAAACACCATATATTTT CASSQVSTGRLGNTIYF
TRBJ1-1 NA TRBV30 NA TGTGCCTGGAAGTTCACAGAAGAAGCTTTCTTT CAWKFTEEAFF
TRBJ1-1 few TRBV5-1 NA TGCGCCAGCAGAGGAAACAGGACGAACACTGAAGCTTTCTTT CASRGNRTNTEAFF
TRBJ1-2 NA TRBV4-3 NA TGCGCCAGCAGCCAACAGGGTCTCCATGGCTACACCTTC CASSQQGLHGYTF
TRBJ1-2 NA TRBV4-3 NA TGCGCCAGCAGCCAAGAGGCCTTGCGAGGGTATGGCTACACCTTC CASSQEALRGYGYTF
TRBJ1-3 NA TRBV4-3 NA TGCGCCAGCAGCCTTCGGGTCGACGGCGGACAATTTGGAAACACCATATATTTT CASSLRVDGGQFGNTIYF
TRBJ2-2 NA TRBV6-1 NA TGTGCCAGCAGTTCGGGCCGGAACACCGGGGAGCTGTTTTTT CASSSGRNTGELFF
TRBJ2-1 NA TRBV19 NA TGTGCCAGTAGTGATTACTACCACACAGGGGGGGAGGCTCGCGGGAGGGCCTTCAATGAGCAGTTCTTC CASSDYYHTGGEARGRAFNEQFF
TRBJ2-5 NA TRBV18 NA TGTGCCAGCTCACCATTTTCCGGAGGCAATCAAGAGACCCAGTACTTC CASSPFSGGNQETQYF
TRBJ2-7 NA TRBV2 NA TGTGCCAGCCAAGGGGTTAGAAGCTCCTACGAGCAGTACTTC CASQGVRSSYEQYF
TRBJ1-4 NA TRBV7-9 TRBD1 TGTGCCAGCAGCCCCGGGACAGGGTGGGAAAAACTGTTTTTT CASSPGTGWEKLFF
TRBJ2-7 NA TRBV9 TRBD1 TGTGCCAGCAGCCGACACACCGGGACAGGGGACGAGCAGTACTTC CASSRHTGTGDEQYF
TRBJ2-3 NA TRBV7-6 NA TGTGCCAGCAGCTTAGGGACGCTACACACAGATACGCAGTATTTT CASSLGTLHTDTQYF
TRBJ2-7 few TRBV7-2 TRBD2 TGTGCCAGCAGCGCAAGAGGCGGGGGGTTTACGGGGGAGCAGTACTTC CASSARGGGFTGEQYF
TRBJ1-2 NA TRBV7-2 NA TGTGCCAGCAGCCTTTGGACGGGAGTGGGTGGCTACACCTTC CASSLWTGVGGYTF
TRBJ2-2 NA TRBV7-2 NA TGTGCCAGCAGCTTAGGCGGGGCGGGTAACACCGGGGAGCTGTTTTTT CASSLGGAGNTGELFF
TRBJ2-1 NA TRBV7-2 TRBD2 TGTGCCAGCAGCCGCTGGCATAGCGGGGGCCGCCTCAATGAGCAGTTCTTC CASSRWHSGGRLNEQFF
TRBJ2-2 NA TRBV28 NA TGTGCCAGCAAAGGGGCAACCGGGGAGCTGTTTTTT CASKGATGELFF
TRBJ1-2 NA TRBV5-8 NA TGTGCCAGCAGCTTTGTGGCTGGAAACCTACAGGGCTATGGCTACACCTTC CASSFVAGNLQGYGYTF
TRBJ1-2 NA TRBV14 TRBD1 TGTGCCAGCAGCCATTACAACAGGGGAAACTATGGCTACACCTTC CASSHYNRGNYGYTF
TRBJ1-5 NA TRBV10-3 NA TGTGCCATCAGTGGGGGGGGCGGACAGCCCCAGCATTTT CAISGGGGQPQHF
TRBJ1-4 NA TRBV19 NA TGTGCCAGTAGTACGACGACAGCAACTAATGAAAAACTGTTTTTT CASSTTTATNEKLFF
TRBJ2-7 once TRBV6-9 NA TGTGCCAGCGTTGGCCACTCGGGCGAGCAGTACTTC CASVGHSGEQYF
TRBJ2-1 NA TRBV14 NA TGTGCCAGCAGCCCTGGGGTAAGCTCCTACAATGAGCAGTTCTTC CASSPGVSSYNEQFF
TRBJ2-7 NA TRBV15 TRBD1 TGTGCCACCAGCAGAGATCAGCTCGGACAGGGTTCAGGGGAGCAGTACTTC CATSRDQLGQGSGEQYF
TRBJ2-5 NA TRBV7-8 NA TGTGCCAGCAGCTTGAGGGGTTTGGGTTCGGAGACCCAGTACTTC CASSLRGLGSETQYF
TRBJ1-3 NA TRBV19 NA TGTGCCAGTAGTATGAACAGCCCACTCTCTGGAAACACCATATATTTT CASSMNSPLSGNTIYF
TRBJ1-4 NA TRBV6-1 TRBD1 TGTGCCAGCAGTGGGGAGGACAGGGGAGGTGAAAAACTGTTTTTT CASSGEDRGGEKLFF
TRBJ2-3 NA TRBV4-1 TRBD2 TGCGCCAGCAGCCAGACCCATAGCGGGGGGGCGGAAGATACGCAGTATTTT CASSQTHSGGAEDTQYF
TRBJ2-2 NA TRBV11-2 NA TGTGCCAGCAGTTACCGCCAGGGGGGTGACACCGGGGAGCTGTTTTTT CASSYRQGGDTGELFF
TRBJ2-7 NA TRBV7-9 NA TGTGCCAGCAGCCAGGGGGGAGCGGGATACAACGAGCAGTACTTC CASSQGGAGYNEQYF
TRBJ2-5 NA TRBV9 NA TGTGCCAGCAGCGTAACGAATCTCCAAGAGACCCAGTACTTC CASSVTNLQETQYF